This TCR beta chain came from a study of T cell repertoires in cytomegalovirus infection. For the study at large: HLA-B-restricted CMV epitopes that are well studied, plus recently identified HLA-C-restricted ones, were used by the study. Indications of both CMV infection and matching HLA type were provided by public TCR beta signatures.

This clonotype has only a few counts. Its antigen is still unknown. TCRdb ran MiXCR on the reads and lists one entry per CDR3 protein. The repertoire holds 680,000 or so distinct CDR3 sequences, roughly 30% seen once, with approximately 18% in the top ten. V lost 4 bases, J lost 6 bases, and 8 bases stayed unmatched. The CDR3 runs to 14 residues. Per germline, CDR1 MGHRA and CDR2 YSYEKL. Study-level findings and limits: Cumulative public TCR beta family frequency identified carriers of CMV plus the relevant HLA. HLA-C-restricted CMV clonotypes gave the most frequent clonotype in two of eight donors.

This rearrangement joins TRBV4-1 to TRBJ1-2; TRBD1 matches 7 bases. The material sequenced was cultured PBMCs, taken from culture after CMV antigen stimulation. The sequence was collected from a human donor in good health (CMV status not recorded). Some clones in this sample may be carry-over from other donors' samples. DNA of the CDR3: TGCGCCAGCAGCCCATTAACAGGGGTCGATGGCTACACCTTC. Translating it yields CASSPLTGVDGYTF.